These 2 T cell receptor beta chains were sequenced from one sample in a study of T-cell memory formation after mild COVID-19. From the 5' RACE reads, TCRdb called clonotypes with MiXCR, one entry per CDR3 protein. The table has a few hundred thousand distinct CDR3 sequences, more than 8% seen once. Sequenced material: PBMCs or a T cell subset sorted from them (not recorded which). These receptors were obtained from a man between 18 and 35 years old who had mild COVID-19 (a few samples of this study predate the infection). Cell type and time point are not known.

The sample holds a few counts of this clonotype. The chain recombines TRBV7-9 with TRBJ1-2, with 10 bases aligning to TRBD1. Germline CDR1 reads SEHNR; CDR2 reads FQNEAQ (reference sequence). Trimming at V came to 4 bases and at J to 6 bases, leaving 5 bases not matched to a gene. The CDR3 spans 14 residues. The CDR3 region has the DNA TGTGCCAGCAGCTCGCGAGACAGGGGGCATGGCTACACCTTC. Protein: CASSSRDRGHGYTF.

In DNA, the CDR3 is TGTGCCAGCAGCTGGGGGGGGGCCATGAACACCGGGGAGCTGTTTTTT. Protein product: CASSWGGAMNTGELFF. J is TRBJ2-2 and V is TRBV5-4; tentatively, D is TRBD2 (7 bases). The CDR3 spans 16 residues. The germline gives CDR1 SGHNT, CDR2 YYREEE (reference sequence). Trimming removed 3 bases at V and 1 base at J, with 13 bases between.